Each of the 27 T cell receptor beta chains below was sequenced from the same sample in a study of shared clonotypes between healthy human individuals. Repertoires were generated with immunoSEQ multiplex PCR, while TCRdb's copy carries only in-frame clones and drops some. The table lists some 2 million clones, approximately 94% of them singletons. Naive-designated CD8 cells lacked CD45RO, were positively enriched for CCR7, and omitted terminally differentiated effector memory CD45RA+ cells. The sequencing sample was made of naive CD8+ T cells sorted from blood. Receptors originate from a man aged 18 to 30 in good health.

The V call is TRBV4-1, the J call TRBJ2-7; 7 positions agree with TRBD2. The CDR3 loop spans 16 amino acids. CDR1 MGHRA and CDR2 YSYEKL come from the germline V gene. V shed 1 base, J shed 0 bases, and the junction held 6 bases outside the gene matches. CDR3 DNA sequence: TGCGCCAGCAGCCAAGTAGTACTAGCGAGCTCCTACGAGCAGTACTTC. This sequence encodes CASSQVVLASSYEQYF.

This chain joins TRBV30 and TRBJ1-5; no definite D call. Trimming stripped 8 bases from V and 5 bases from J, with 16 bases between. The CDR3 length is 13 residues. Germline V gives CDR1 GTSNPN, CDR2 SVGIG (reference sequence). The CDR3 sequence: CAEQTGLDQPQHF. DNA for the CDR3: TGTGCCGAACAGACTGGGTTAGATCAGCCCCAGCATTTT.

V is TRBV2 and J is TRBJ2-5; the match to TRBD2 covers 12 bases. The CDR3 runs to 16 residues. Germline CDR1 SNHLY, CDR2 FYNNEI. V dropped 2 bases and J dropped 9; count of bases not matched to a gene: 10. CDR3 loop: CASSELAGGPLWAQYF. As DNA, the CDR3 is TGTGCCAGCAGTGAACTAGCGGGGGGGCCCTTATGGGCCCAGTACTTC.

The J gene is TRBJ1-4, the V gene TRBV28, with D perhaps matching TRBD1 (5 bases). The germline V gene has CDR1 MDHEN and CDR2 SYDVKM. V shed 4 bases and J shed 7 bases, with 7 bases lying between them. CDR3 size: 12 residues. This CDR3 reads CASSSGTEKLFF. In DNA, the CDR3 is TGTGCCAGCAGTTCTGGGACTGAAAAACTGTTTTTT.

The chain is built from TRBV25-1 and TRBJ2-7, with 7 positions matching TRBD2. V was clipped by 4 bases and J by 6 bases; unmatched bases: 6. CDR1 is MGHDK and CDR2 is SYGVNS in the germline V gene. The CDR3 is 13 amino acids. DNA of the CDR3: TGTGCCAGCAGTGGCGGACTAGAGGGCGAGCAGTACTTC. Its translation is CASSGGLEGEQYF.

The V call is TRBV9, the J call TRBJ2-7, with D hard to call. The germline V and J ends were trimmed by 4 bases and 3 bases, with 14 bases remaining between them. Germline loops: CDR1 SGDLS, CDR2 YYNGEE. There are 14 residues in the CDR3. The CDR3, as DNA: TGTGCCAGCAGCCCCGACGGACGCTACTACGAGCAGTACTTC. As protein: CASSPDGRYYEQYF.

The V and J genes are TRBV30 and TRBJ2-7; 8 bases agree with TRBD1. Germline-derived CDR1 and CDR2 are GTSNPN and SVGIG (reference sequence). This CDR3 has 15 amino acids. V lost 2 bases and J lost 1; bases outside the gene matches: 7. CDR3 residues: CAWSSWDRPSYEQYF. In nucleotides, the CDR3 is TGTGCCTGGAGTAGCTGGGACAGGCCTTCCTACGAGCAGTACTTC.

V gene TRBV29-1 combines with J gene TRBJ2-7; no reliable D call. V lost 1 base and J 6 bases, leaving 4 bases between the germline ends. The CDR3 covers 10 residues. Per germline, CDR1 SQVTM and CDR2 ANQGSEA. CDR3: CSVEATEQYF. The CDR3 coding sequence is TGCAGCGTTGAAGCAACCGAGCAGTACTTC.

A word on this clone: Other DNA sequences in the same sample also yield this CDR3. V gene TRBV5-1 combines with J gene TRBJ2-7; the D is unclear. This CDR3 region has 13 residues. Per the germline V gene, CDR1 is SGHRS and CDR2 is YFSETQ. V gave up 0 bases and J gave up 1 base, with 5 bases separating them. The CDR3 nucleotides are TGCGCCAGCAGCTTGGTCAATTCCTACGAGCAGTACTTC. Translating it yields CASSLVNSYEQYF.

J is TRBJ1-4 and V is TRBV11-2; no firm D call. V gave up 4 bases and J gave up 7 bases, with 16 bases separating them. The germline gives CDR1 SGHAT, CDR2 FQNNGV. This CDR3 contains 15 residues. This chain's CDR3 is CASSSLELGPEKLFF. The CDR3 region has the DNA TGTGCCAGCAGCTCCTTGGAGCTAGGACCTGAAAAACTGTTTTTT. Based on the CDR3 plus reference TRBV11-2 and TRBJ1-4, the full variable domain is EAGVAQSPRYKIIEKRQSVAFWCNPISGHATLYWYQQILGQGPKLLIQFQNNGVVDDSQLPKDRFSAERLKGVDSTLKIQPAKLEDSAVYLCASSSLELGPEKLFFGSGTQLSVL.

This chain uses TRBV4-1 with TRBJ1-1; D is possibly TRBD1 (5 bases). Trimming cost V 3 bases and J 3 bases, with 8 bases left between them. This CDR3 spans 13 amino acids. Per the germline V gene, CDR1 is MGHRA and CDR2 is YSYEKL. CDR3 protein: CASSHDRDTEAFF. The CDR3 nucleotides are TGCGCCAGCAGCCATGACAGAGACACTGAAGCTTTCTTT.

The chain couples TRBV6-1 to TRBJ1-4; TRBD1 might be the D (5 bases). CDR3 size: 17 residues. V was pared by 1 base and J by 8 bases, with 20 bases between. CDR1 and CDR2 from the germline V gene are MNHNS and SASEGT. CDR3 sequence (DNA): TGTGCCAGCAGTGAAGTATGGGGGGGTGTCGGTCTCGAAAAACTGTTTTTT. It codes for CASSEVWGGVGLEKLFF.

Regarding this clone: Other DNA variants within this sample encode the same CDR3. The rearrangement joins TRBV6-5 to TRBJ2-1; perhaps TRBD1 as D (5 bases). The CDR3 spans 11 residues. Germline V gene data show CDR1 as MNHEY and CDR2 as SVGAGI. The V and J ends lost 4 bases and 10 bases respectively, with 8 bases between them. The CDR3 DNA is TGTGCCAGCAGTTCAGGGTTGGAGCAGTTCTTC. Translation gives CASSSGLEQFF.

The rearrangement joins TRBV7-9 to TRBJ2-2, with 9 bases aligning to TRBD2. V shed 5 bases, J shed 6 bases, and the junction held 13 bases outside the gene matches. The CDR3 is made up of 17 amino acids. Germline CDR1 is SEHNR and CDR2 is FQNEAQ (reference sequence). The CDR3 spells CASSPRLGLARSGELFF. CDR3 in DNA: TGTGCCAGCAGCCCCCGCCTAGGACTAGCGAGATCCGGGGAGCTGTTTTTT.

The chain employs TRBV9 and TRBJ2-5; possibly TRBD1 for D (6 bases). Between the trimmed V and J ends, which lost 0 bases and 3 bases, there was a span of 9 bases. The CDR3 has 14 amino acids. Germline V gene sequence: CDR1 SGDLS, CDR2 YYNGEE. Here the CDR3 DNA reads TGTGCCAGCAGCGTAGATGCAGGGGAAGAGACCCAGTACTTC. Residues: CASSVDAGEETQYF.

The chain recombines TRBV29-1 with TRBJ2-7, with TRBD1 matching over 8 bases. Germline V lookup: CDR1 SQVTM, CDR2 ANQGSEA. The J segment lost 3 bases and the V segment lost 0 bases, leaving 7 bases of the junction unmatched. The CDR3 length is 15 residues. The CDR3 nucleotides read TGCAGCGTTGAAGATCTCAGGGGGCTGGACTACGAGCAGTACTTC. It encodes CSVEDLRGLDYEQYF.

The rearrangement uses TRBV19 and TRBJ1-5; the D gene is possibly TRBD1 (5 bases). In germline, CDR1 is LNHDA, CDR2 SQIVND (reference sequence). Trimming removed 8 bases from V and 8 bases from J, with 16 bases in between. There are 13 residues in the CDR3. In nucleotides, the CDR3 is TGTGCCAGTTCAGGGAGCCCCAGGGAGCCCCAGCATTTT. Residues: CASSGSPREPQHF.

The gene calls are TRBV2 and TRBJ1-2; D perhaps matches TRBD1 (6 bases). The CDR3 loop spans 17 amino acids. V was cut by 3 bases and J by 3 bases, with 20 bases left in between. Germline V gene lookup returns CDR1 SNHLY and CDR2 FYNNEI. In DNA, the CDR3 is TGTGCCAGCAGTGAGGATCGACCAGGGGCTGTGGACTATGGCTACACCTTC. Amino acids: CASSEDRPGAVDYGYTF.

This CDR3 is CASSSTVTSGYNEQFF. CDR3 bases: TGCGCCAGCAGCTCGACGGTAACTAGCGGGTACAATGAGCAGTTCTTC. The chain links TRBV5-1 to TRBJ2-1, with 9 bases fitting TRBD2. The germline gives CDR1 SGHRS, CDR2 YFSETQ. The CDR3 is 16 amino acids. The trim removed 3 bases at V and 4 bases at J, leaving 8 bases unmatched.

The J gene is TRBJ1-5, the V gene TRBV19; 8 bases agree with TRBD1. Trimming removed 8 bases from V and 4 bases from J; junction bases left unmatched: 7. Germline V gives CDR1 LNHDA, CDR2 SQIVND (reference sequence). This CDR3 spans 14 amino acids. The CDR3 spells CASDRGPSNQPQHF. CDR3 sequence (DNA): TGTGCCAGTGACAGGGGTCCCTCAAATCAGCCCCAGCATTTT.

The V gene is TRBV18, the J gene TRBJ1-2, with D uncertain. The CDR3 is 14 residues long. The germline gives CDR1 KGHSH, CDR2 LQKENI. V was pared by 6 bases and J by 10 bases, with 21 bases between. DNA for the CDR3: TGTGCCAGCTCGGACGCCCGGACCATCAGCGACTACACCTTC. It encodes CASSDARTISDYTF.

J is TRBJ2-1 and V is TRBV10-2; 9 nucleotides agree with TRBD2. Germline V gives CDR1 WSHSY, CDR2 SAAADI. Trimming cost V 8 bases and J 6 bases; bases outside gene matches: 11. CDR3 length: 15 amino acids. CDR3 coding DNA: TGCGCCAGCCCCCCGGAGCGGGAGGAGTTCAATGAGCAGTTCTTC. Amino acids: CASPPEREEFNEQFF.

The chain recombines TRBV19 with TRBJ2-7; D uncertain. Trimming cost V 3 bases and J 2 bases, with 5 bases left between them. The germline CDR1 and CDR2 sequences are LNHDA and SQIVND (reference sequence). This CDR3 comprises 12 residues. In DNA, the CDR3 is TGTGCCAGTAGTATGGTTCCCTACGAGCAGTACTTC. It translates to CASSMVPYEQYF. Together with reference TRBV19 and TRBJ2-7, the CDR3 gives the full variable domain: DGGITQSPKYLFRKEGQNVTLSCEQNLNHDAMYWYRQDPGQGLRLIYYSQIVNDFQKGDIAEGYSVSREKKESFPLTVTSAQKNPTAFYLCASSMVPYEQYFGPGTRLTVT.

The rearrangement joins TRBV9 to TRBJ1-1; D gene ambiguous. V was clipped by 5 bases and J by 5 bases, with 10 bases between them. The length of the CDR3 is 12 residues. CDR1 is SGDLS and CDR2 is YYNGEE in the germline V gene. CDR3 amino acids: CASSGLGTEAFF. Written as DNA, the CDR3 is TGTGCCAGCAGTGGATTGGGAACTGAAGCTTTCTTT.

The chain links TRBV6-5 to TRBJ2-1; maybe TRBD1 (6 bases). V lost 2 bases, J lost 4 bases, and 12 bases lay in between. Germline CDR1 reads MNHEY; CDR2 reads SVGAGI. The CDR3 covers 15 residues. Here the CDR3 reads CASSYRTATYNEQFF. DNA of the CDR3: TGTGCCAGCAGTTACAGGACAGCTACTTACAATGAGCAGTTCTTC.

This rearrangement joins TRBV5-8 to TRBJ2-1, with 8 bases aligning to TRBD1. CDR3 length: 19 amino acids. V shed 4 bases and J 5 bases; nucleotides not matched to a gene: 20. Germline CDR1 and CDR2: SGHTS and YDEGEE. CDR3 nucleotide sequence: TGTGCCAGCAGCCTCCAGACAGGGGAATTCGGACTAACCAACAATGAGCAGTTCTTC. Its translation is CASSLQTGEFGLTNNEQFF.

V gene TRBV7-9 combines with J gene TRBJ1-1, with a weak D call TRBD1 (5 bases). Germline CDR1 is SEHNR and CDR2 is FQNEAQ (reference sequence). The CDR3 is 14 amino acids. Trimming shortened V by 7 bases and J by 3 bases, and 15 bases separated the two germline ends. The CDR3 spells CASTSEGGDTEAFF. The CDR3 DNA is TGTGCCAGCACCTCGGAGGGAGGGGACACTGAAGCTTTCTTT.